The T cell receptor (beta chain) described here comes from a study of shared clonotypes between healthy human individuals. A note on this clone: What it binds is unknown.

The run depth of the assay was deep. Data came from immunoSEQ multiplex PCR; TCRdb stores just in-frame clones and leaves some out. Of roughly 1,500,000 clones listed, 95% to 99% were seen once; the top ten hold roughly 0.45%. General study findings and limits: Larger estimated richness was generally seen in naive subsets than in memory subsets.

The CDR3 runs 15 residues. Trimming removed 0 bases at V and 8 bases at J, with 15 bases between. Germline lookup yields CDR1 SGDLS and CDR2 YYNGEE. The receptor was derived from a man aged 25 to 40 in good health. V gene TRBV9 combines with J gene TRBJ2-1; D is unresolved. Sequenced input: naive CD4+ T cells sorted from blood. The subset is: CD45RA+ positively selected. This chain's CDR3 is CASSVATNPGHEQFF. The CDR3 nucleotides read TGTGCCAGCAGCGTAGCTACCAATCCTGGCCATGAGCAGTTCTTC.